Given below is one T cell receptor (beta chain) in context. Its antigen is as yet unknown. The sample originates from a study of T cells expressing NK-cell markers. Study background: Beta-chain profiling covered CD3+CD56+NKG2C+, CD3+CD56+NKG2C- and CD3+CD56-NKG2C+ sorted subsets. The sequencing cohort of eight donors included seven HCMV-seropositive individuals and one seronegative individual. Findings of the study overall: Similarly, these clonotypes led the CD3+CD56-NKG2C+ fraction as well in several donors. Each of 5 to 7 donors carried dominant NKG2C+ clonotypes accounting for about 1.0-8% of CD8+ T cells.

One entry per CDR3 protein, without DNA, is what TCRdb gives after re-calling the 5' RACE reads. The sample table includes 300,000 to 450,000 distinct CDR3 sequences. The specimen was blood T cells: a sorted CD56 or NKG2C T cell subset, CD4+ or CD8+ T cells, or bulk PBMC T cells (not recorded which). This receptor was identified in a man aged 18-69 years in good health.

The chain's CDR3 is CASSWAQGATNEKLFF. This sequence joins TRBV5-1 and TRBJ1-4; TCRdb's D gene call, TRBD1, goes unchecked for lack of DNA. Germline CDR1 reads SGHRS; CDR2 reads YFSETQ. This CDR3 is built from 16 residues.